This TCR beta chain was found in a study of shared clonotypes between healthy human individuals. On the study more broadly: Three plates each covered CD4 naive and memory; CD8 naive two, CD8 memory one.

Trimming at V came to 5 bases and at J to 5 bases, leaving 11 bases not matched to a gene. CDR3 length: 16 amino acids. The germline V gene has CDR1 SGHTA and CDR2 FQGTGA. Assay used: immunoSEQ multiplex PCR; TCRdb lists only in-frame clones, some missing. The sample shows some 700,000 clones, less than 95% of them seen only once. The table lists this clone with a count of one. In CD8 memory, CD45RO+ cells were put together with CCR7-negative CD45RA+ TemRA cells. This chain connects TRBV7-3 to TRBJ2-5; 10 positions match TRBD2. Sequencing was carried out using memory CD8+ T cells from PBMCs. The subset: CD45RO+ cells pooled with CCR7-negative TemRA cells. The sequence derives from a man aged 18 to 29 in good health. Some clones in this sample may be carry-over from other donors' samples. CDR3 nucleotide sequence: TGTGCCAGCAGCCCCCAGAGCGGGAGGGCCGGGGAGACCCAGTACTTC. Translating gives CASSPQSGRAGETQYF.